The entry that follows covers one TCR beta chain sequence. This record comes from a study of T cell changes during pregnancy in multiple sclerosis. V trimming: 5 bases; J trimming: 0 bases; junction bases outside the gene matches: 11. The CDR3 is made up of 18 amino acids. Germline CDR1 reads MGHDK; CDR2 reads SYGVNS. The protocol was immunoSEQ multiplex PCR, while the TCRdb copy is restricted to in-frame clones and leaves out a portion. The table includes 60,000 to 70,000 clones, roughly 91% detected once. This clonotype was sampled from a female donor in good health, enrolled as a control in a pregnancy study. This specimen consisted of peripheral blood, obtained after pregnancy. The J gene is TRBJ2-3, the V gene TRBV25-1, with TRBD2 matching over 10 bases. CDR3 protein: CASSPNPETSGSTDTQYF. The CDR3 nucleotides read TGTGCCAGCAGTCCAAACCCCGAGACTAGCGGGAGCACAGATACGCAGTATTTT.